These 29 T cell receptor beta chains share one sample of origin, sequenced in a study of early T cells in non-severe SARS-CoV-2 infection. One entry per CDR3 protein results from TCRdb running MiXCR on the 5' RACE reads. The data show over 50,000 distinct CDR3 sequences, about 8% seen once. Sequenced material: whole blood, taken at baseline. These receptors were taken from an adult who was a healthcare worker with PCR-confirmed SARS-CoV-2 infection or an uninfected control (not recorded which).

In its sample, this clonotype was seen a few times. The chain links TRBV29-1 to TRBJ2-1, with D possibly TRBD2 on 6 matching bases. The CDR3 totals 13 residues. Germline V CDR1 and CDR2: SQVTM, ANQGSEA. CDR3: CSGGISASDEQFF. The CDR3 nucleotides are TGCAGTGGCGGGATTTCGGCTTCGGATGAGCAGTTCTTC.

The chain combines TRBV7-2 with TRBJ1-1; no firm D call. The germline V gene encodes CDR1 SGHTA and CDR2 FQGNSA. The length of the CDR3 is 11 residues. Deletions cut 2 bases from V and 11 bases from J, with 9 bases between. Here the CDR3 DNA reads TGTGCCAGCAGCTTAACGTTTAGGGCTTTCTTT. It codes for CASSLTFRAFF.

This clonotype came up many times. The chain employs TRBV11-2 and TRBJ1-2, with a possible D match to TRBD1 (5 bases). Germline loops: CDR1 SGHAT, CDR2 FQNNGV. The V end lost 4 bases, the J end lost 2 bases, and 14 bases lay between the germline ends. The CDR3 has 15 amino acids. CDR3 protein: CASSSLEGFNYGYTF. The CDR3 DNA sequence: TGTGCCAGCAGCTCCCTCGAGGGGTTCAACTATGGCTACACCTTC.

In this sample, this clonotype turned up a few times. The chain employs TRBV5-5 and TRBJ2-7; 7 bases match TRBD1. CDR3 length equals 14 residues. With V trimmed by 3 bases and J by 2 bases, 5 bases remained unmatched. Germline V gene data show CDR1 as SGHKS and CDR2 as YYEKEE (reference sequence). CDR3 in DNA: TGTGCCAGCAGCTGGGGACAGCCGACCTACGAGCAGTACTTC. This encodes CASSWGQPTYEQYF.

This chain connects TRBV12-3 or TRBV12-4 to TRBJ2-7; D uncertain. V lost 6 bases and J lost 2, with 8 bases in between. This CDR3 spans 12 amino acids. CDR3: CASSRMTYEQYF. The CDR3 DNA reads as TGTGCCAGCAGCCGAATGACCTACGAGCAGTACTTC.

This clonotype was recorded a few times. The CDR3 here is CASSQAMSEQFF. For the CDR3, the DNA is TGTGCCAGCAGTCAAGCGATGAGCGAGCAGTTCTTC. V and J are TRBV12-3 or TRBV12-4 and TRBJ2-1; D not certain. The V end lost 5 bases, the J end lost 10 bases, and 12 bases lay between the germline ends. CDR3 length equals 12 residues.

This clonotype was observed a handful of times. This rearrangement joins TRBV5-1 to TRBJ1-6; D ambiguous. Trimming cost V 1 base and J 10 bases, with 9 bases left between them. This CDR3 is 13 amino acids long. Germline-derived CDR1 and CDR2 are SGHRS and YFSETQ. The DNA of the CDR3 is TGCGCCAGCAGCTTGTCGGAGGAATCACCCCTCCACTTT. Protein product: CASSLSEESPLHF.

This clonotype was observed a few times. The chain recombines TRBV18 with TRBJ1-3; D not resolved. Trimming took off 6 bases at V and 0 bases at J, with 12 bases between the two ends. The V gene's germline CDR1 is KGHSH and CDR2 LQKENI. The length of the CDR3 is 15 residues. CDR3 coding DNA: TGTGCCAGCTCCGAAACGACCCGCTCTGGAAACACCATATATTTT. It is translated as CASSETTRSGNTIYF.

This clonotype appeared a few times. The rearrangement links TRBV25-1 to TRBJ2-5; D remains ambiguous. Germline CDR1 is MGHDK and CDR2 is SYGVNS. This CDR3 is 12 amino acids long. V dropped 8 bases and J dropped 5 bases, with 12 bases sitting between them. The DNA for the CDR3 is TGTGCCAGCGGCCTGGTTGGGGAGACCCAGTACTTC. This encodes CASGLVGETQYF. The full variable domain, rest sourced from reference TRBV25-1 and TRBJ2-5, is EADIYQTPRYLVIGTGKKITLECSQTMGHDKMYWYQQDPGMELHLIHYSYGVNSTEKGDLSSESTVSRIRTEHFPLTLESARPSHTSQYLCASGLVGETQYFGPGTRLLVL.

As to this clonotype: With a much larger clone just one base away, this may be a read error. The chain is built from TRBV7-2 and TRBJ2-5; D is tentatively TRBD1 or TRBD2 (7 bases each). Germline lookup yields CDR1 SGHTA and CDR2 FQGNSA. This CDR3 has 14 amino acids. The CDR3 loop reads CASSRQGGRETLYF. Here the CDR3 DNA reads TGTGCCAGCAGCCGACAGGGCGGGCGGGAGACCCTGTACTTC.

This clonotype was seen ten or more times. The gene calls are TRBV6-5 and TRBJ1-1; D not resolved. The germline CDR1 and CDR2 sequences are MNHEY and SVGAGI. The length of the CDR3 is 13 residues. The V and J ends lost 4 bases and 0 bases respectively, with 6 bases between them. This chain's CDR3 is CASSSQVNTEAFF. For the CDR3, the DNA is TGTGCCAGCAGTTCGCAGGTGAACACTGAAGCTTTCTTT.

This clonotype was observed a few times. This rearrangement joins TRBV2 to TRBJ2-5, with D unresolved. Germline loops: CDR1 SNHLY, CDR2 FYNNEI. The CDR3 totals 12 residues. Trimming removed 8 bases from V and 5 bases from J, with 12 bases in between. CDR3 region: CASRLVVETQYF. CDR3 coding DNA: TGTGCCAGCCGGCTAGTCGTCGAGACCCAGTACTTC.

This clonotype came up a few times. This chain uses TRBV7-9 with TRBJ2-3; D perhaps matches TRBD1 (6 bases). Germline assignment: CDR1 SEHNR and CDR2 FQNEAQ (reference sequence). The V gene lost 1 base and the J gene lost 3 bases, with 11 bases spanning the gap. The CDR3 runs to 15 residues. CDR3 DNA sequence: TGTGCCAGCAGCTTAGTACAGGGCCCGACAGATACGCAGTATTTT. Protein: CASSLVQGPTDTQYF.

This chain links TRBV4-3 with TRBJ1-6; maybe TRBD1 (5 bases). V was clipped by 4 bases and J by 9 bases, with 19 bases between them. This CDR3 has 16 residues. The germline V gene encodes CDR1 LGHNA and CDR2 YSLEER. The CDR3 reads CASSRKPGPTSSPLHF. As DNA, the CDR3 is TGCGCCAGCAGCCGAAAACCGGGACCGACCAGTTCACCCCTCCACTTT.

The chain carries TRBV4-2 and TRBJ2-2, with a weak D call TRBD1 (5 bases). The J call may be wrong; the DNA end is better matched by TRBJ1-4. CDR3 length equals 14 residues. Germline assignment: CDR1 LGHNA and CDR2 YNFKEQ. The CDR3 region has the DNA TGTGCCAGCAGCCAAGATCCGGGGAGGGGAAAACTGTTTTTT. Translated: CASSQDPGRGKLFF.

This clonotype was picked up a small number of times. The rearrangement links TRBV7-9 to TRBJ1-4; 9 bases line up with TRBD1. Trimming took 5 bases from V and 6 from J; bases not matched to a gene: 4. The length of the CDR3 is 14 residues. Germline V gene lookup returns CDR1 SEHNR and CDR2 FQNEAQ (reference sequence). CDR3 region: CASSKQGADEKLFF. CDR3 in DNA: TGTGCCAGCAGCAAACAGGGGGCGGATGAAAAACTGTTTTTT.

J is TRBJ2-7 and V is TRBV6-5; possible D gene TRBD1, 5 bases. CDR1 and CDR2 from the germline V gene are MNHEY and SVGAGI. The CDR3 spans 15 residues. V was shortened by 5 bases and J by 0 bases, with 14 bases between the two germline ends. CDR3 sequence reads: CASSPGQGYSYEQYF. CDR3 nucleotide sequence: TGTGCCAGCAGTCCCGGACAAGGGTACTCCTACGAGCAGTACTTC.

This clonotype was seen a handful of times. This rearrangement joins TRBV20-1 to TRBJ2-3; D is possibly TRBD2 (5 bases). The CDR3 spans 12 residues. The germline CDR1 and CDR2 sequences are DFQATT and SNEGSKA (reference sequence). V was clipped by 5 bases and J by 0 bases, with 6 bases between them. In DNA form, the CDR3 reads TGCAGTGCTGGCGGGAGCACAGATACGCAGTATTTT. Amino acids: CSAGGSTDTQYF.

This clonotype occurred many times. This chain links TRBV27 with TRBJ1-5; D gene uncertain. Germline V lookup: CDR1 MNHEY, CDR2 SMNVEV (reference sequence). The CDR3 totals 15 residues. The ends were cut back, 3 bases at V and 7 bases at J, with 16 bases in the middle. CDR3 coding DNA: TGTGCCAGCAGTTTGGGCGCGGGCATGGGCCAGCCCCAGCATTTT. Encoded protein: CASSLGAGMGQPQHF.

Only a few counts were recorded for this clonotype. This chain connects TRBV5-4 to TRBJ2-7; a weak D match, TRBD1 (5 bases). The germline CDR1 and CDR2 sequences are SGHNT and YYREEE (reference sequence). Trimming took 1 base from V and 0 from J, leaving 8 bases between them. CDR3 length equals 14 residues. In nucleotides, the CDR3 is TGTGCCAGCAGCTTGCAGGGATACTCCTACGAGCAGTACTTC. Protein sequence: CASSLQGYSYEQYF. The variable domain in full, with the rest retrieved from reference TRBV5-4 and TRBJ2-7, is ETGVTQSPTHLIKTRGQQVTLRCSSQSGHNTVSWYQQALGQGPQFIFQYYREEENGRGNFPPRFSGLQFPNYSSELNVNALELDDSALYLCASSLQGYSYEQYFGPGTRLTVT.

The J gene is TRBJ2-4, the V gene TRBV6-5, with 9 positions matching TRBD1. The V and J ends lost 5 bases and 15 bases, in that order; junction bases with no gene match: 8. The CDR3 has 12 amino acids. Germline V gene data show CDR1 as MNHEY and CDR2 as SVGAGI. This CDR3 is CASSQTGGPSYF. Here the CDR3 DNA reads TGTGCCAGCAGTCAAACAGGGGGCCCATCGTACTTC.

Ten or more counts support this clonotype. This chain joins TRBV7-8 and TRBJ1-2; D not resolved. This CDR3 is 15 amino acids long. CDR1 and CDR2 (germline): SGHVS, FQNEAQ. Trimming stripped 0 bases from V and 5 bases from J, with 13 bases between. The CDR3: CASSLAPGNGYGYTF. The CDR3 DNA reads as TGTGCCAGCAGCTTAGCGCCGGGGAACGGGTATGGCTACACCTTC.

V and J are TRBV12-3 or TRBV12-4 and TRBJ2-3; D not resolved. The germline V and J ends were trimmed by 2 bases and 0 bases, with 15 bases remaining between them. There are 17 residues in the CDR3. DNA of the CDR3: TGTGCCAGCAGTTTAAACGGTGTCGGCGGTAGCACAGATACGCAGTATTTT. Protein sequence: CASSLNGVGGSTDTQYF.

This chain uses TRBV7-6 with TRBJ1-4; D gene ambiguous. The CDR3 loop spans 14 amino acids. Germline CDR1 reads SGHVS; CDR2 reads FNYEAQ. Trimming removed 5 bases at V and 5 bases at J, with 12 bases between. CDR3 sequence (DNA): TGTGCCAGCAGCCACTGGGAGGGAAATGAAAAACTGTTTTTT. Translation gives CASSHWEGNEKLFF.

This clonotype was recorded at least ten times. The DNA for the CDR3 is TGTGCCAGCAGTTTACTTACAGCTGGAAACACCATATATTTT. Translated, it gives CASSLLTAGNTIYF. The V call is TRBV12-3 or TRBV12-4, the J call TRBJ1-3; D is unresolved. The CDR3 contains 14 residues. Trimming removed 2 bases at V and 2 bases at J, with 7 bases between.

The chain uses TRBV25-1 and TRBJ2-5, with D perhaps TRBD1 (6 bases). The V and J ends lost 4 bases and 0 bases respectively, with 15 bases between them. The CDR3 loop spans 16 amino acids. Per germline, CDR1 MGHDK and CDR2 SYGVNS. The CDR3 DNA reads TGTGCCAGCAGTGGGCTAGGGGGTCGGAACCAAGAGACCCAGTACTTC. Its translation is CASSGLGGRNQETQYF.

V usage is TRBV15 and J usage is TRBJ2-3; D is perhaps TRBD2 (5 bases). Germline V gene data show CDR1 as LNHNV and CDR2 as YYDKDF (reference sequence). This CDR3 is built from 16 residues. Trimming removed 1 base at V and 2 bases at J, with 13 bases between. The CDR3 region has the DNA TGTGCCACCAGCAGAGTGGGGAGCGTCTCCACAGATACGCAGTATTTT. This codes for CATSRVGSVSTDTQYF.

This clonotype was seen at least ten times. The chain has TRBV11-2 and TRBJ2-5; 7 bases fit TRBD1. This CDR3 is built from 14 residues. CDR1 is SGHAT, CDR2 FQNNGV, per germline. The V gene end was trimmed by 5 bases and the J gene end by 2 bases; junction bases not matched to a gene: 5. DNA of the CDR3: TGTGCCAGCAGCACGGACAGGTGGCAAGAGACCCAGTACTTC. It is translated as CASSTDRWQETQYF.

The CDR3, as DNA: TGTGCCATAAGGGATTCCTACGAGCAGTACTTC. This codes for CAIRDSYEQYF. This chain connects TRBV10-3 to TRBJ2-7; D is uncertain. This CDR3 is 11 amino acids long. V was clipped by 9 bases and J by 1 base, with 7 bases between them. Germline values: CDR1 ENHRY, CDR2 SYGVKD.